These T cell receptor beta chains were read from a single sample in a study of OX40 agonist ivuxolimab in advanced cancers. TCRdb's copy holds only in-frame clones and misses some; the assay was immunoSEQ multiplex PCR. The sample yields more than 45,000 clones, about 83% seen once. The sample here was CD4+ or CD8+ T cells sorted from blood, taken in a trial of the OX40 agonist ivuxolimab. The receptors come from an adult with an advanced solid tumor such as melanoma, head and neck, liver or kidney cancer. The CDR3 runs from the conserved cysteine through the conserved F or W. Fields, in order: CDR3 length, V gene, J gene, CDR3 protein.

16	TRBV28	TRBJ1-5	CASSPPQGGGNQPQHF
14	TRBV28	TRBJ1-2	CASSSPNIPGGYTF
15	TRBV5-1	TRBJ1-6	CASSVQGASVSPLHF
11	TRBV28	TRBJ1-2	CAVDREGGYTF
13	TRBV19	TRBJ2-7	CASSIGESYEQYF
19	TRBV5-4	TRBJ2-2	CASSSGQGARLADTGELFF
13	TRBV7-7	TRBJ1-1	CASSLGQNTEAFF
14	TRBV5-1	TRBJ2-7	CASSPQGDGYEQYF
12	TRBV18	TRBJ1-2	CASSEGLGGYTF
16	TRBV7-6	TRBJ2-1	CASSLVGAAGFHEQFF
18	TRBV21-1	TRBJ2-5	CASSKGSLLAGGGETQYF
13	TRBV6-1	TRBJ2-5	CASSADRAQTQYF
16	TRBV7-9	TRBJ1-3	CASSPPIRGIVNTIYF
15	TRBV6-5	TRBJ2-7	CASSYSTGARYEQYF
11	TRBV7-2	TRBJ2-7	CASSSTREQYF